These 29 T cell receptor beta chains originate from one sample sequenced in a study of T-cell memory formation after mild COVID-19. TCRdb re-derived calls from the 5' RACE reads in MiXCR, one entry per CDR3 protein. The sample includes around 250,000 distinct CDR3 sequences, around 16% seen only once; the top ten take roughly 20%. Sequencing was performed on PBMCs or a T cell subset sorted from them (not recorded which). These receptors were taken from a man aged 18 to 29 who had mild COVID-19 (a few samples of this study predate the infection). Cell type and time point are not known.

This clonotype was seen many times. The J gene is TRBJ2-7, the V gene TRBV30, with a weak D call TRBD1 (6 bases). The CDR3 length is 12 residues. Germline assignment: CDR1 GTSNPN and CDR2 SVGIG (reference sequence). V lost 7 bases, J lost 3 bases, and 13 bases lay in between. CDR3 loop: CASQGGDYEQYF. The CDR3 DNA is TGTGCCTCACAGGGTGGGGACTACGAGCAGTACTTC. Full variable domain (missing parts from reference TRBV30 and TRBJ2-7): SQTIHQWPATLVQPVGSPLSLECTVEGTSNPNLYWYRQAAGRGLQLLFYSVGIGQISSEVPQNLSASRPQDRQFILSSKKLLLSDSGFYLCASQGGDYEQYFGPGTRLTVT.

This clonotype was found a few times. The chain has TRBV12-3 or TRBV12-4 and TRBJ1-2, with D possibly TRBD1 on 5 matching bases. V was trimmed by 1 base and J by 6 bases, leaving 9 bases between them. The CDR3 has 13 amino acids. CDR3 amino acids: CASSLGRVNGYTF. CDR3 bases: TGTGCCAGCAGTTTAGGCAGGGTGAATGGCTACACCTTC.

V usage is TRBV6-5 and J usage is TRBJ1-5, with D possibly being TRBD1 (5 bases). V gave up 0 bases and J gave up 7 bases, with 10 bases separating them. The germline V gene encodes CDR1 MNHEY and CDR2 SVGAGI. The CDR3 runs to 14 residues. The CDR3 here is CASSYSSGKQPQHF. The CDR3 coding sequence is TGTGCCAGCAGTTACTCGTCAGGGAAGCAGCCCCAGCATTTT.

This clonotype was picked up a small number of times. The V gene is TRBV7-9, the J gene TRBJ2-7; 14 bases line up with TRBD2. CDR3 length: 15 amino acids. With 4 bases clipped from V and 5 bases from J, the junction kept 4 bases outside the gene matches. CDR1 and CDR2 (germline): SEHNR, FQNEAQ (reference sequence). The CDR3, as DNA: TGTGCCAGCAGCTCGGGACTAGCGGGGGCCCACGAGCAGTACGTC. Translated: CASSSGLAGAHEQYV.

In this sample, this clonotype turned up a few times. The J gene is TRBJ2-2, the V gene TRBV28; maybe TRBD1 (5 bases). The CDR3 sequence is 16 residues long. Germline CDR1 reads MDHEN; CDR2 reads SYDVKM. V lost 6 bases and J lost 4, with 18 bases in between. The CDR3 sequence is CASRLARQGATGELFF. The DNA for the CDR3 is TGTGCCAGCAGGCTCGCCCGGCAGGGTGCCACCGGGGAGCTGTTTTTT.

This clonotype came up a few times. This chain uses TRBV7-2 with TRBJ2-7; tentative D call: TRBD2 (5 bases). CDR3 size: 17 residues. Germline V gene lookup returns CDR1 SGHTA and CDR2 FQGNSA. V was pared by 5 bases and J by 5 bases, with 25 bases between. As DNA, the CDR3 is TGTGCCAGCAGCCGAAGCCTCCAGCGGATCGTGGGCCACGAGCAGTACTTC. This sequence encodes CASSRSLQRIVGHEQYF. Drawing the rest from reference TRBV7-2 and TRBJ2-7, the complete variable domain is GAGVSQSPSNKVTEKGKDVELRCDPISGHTALYWYRQSLGQGLEFLIYFQGNSAPDKSGLPSDRFSAERTGGSVSTLTIQRTQQEDSAVYLCASSRSLQRIVGHEQYFGPGTRLTVT.

The chain combines TRBV6-5 with TRBJ2-7; 9 bases match TRBD2. Germline CDR1 reads MNHEY; CDR2 reads SVGAGI. V was pared by 6 bases and J by 7 bases, with 10 bases of the junction left unmatched. The CDR3 runs to 14 residues. In DNA, the CDR3 is TGTGCCAGCAGCCAAGCGGGGGGATATCGGGAGCAGTACTTC. This translates into CASSQAGGYREQYF.

This clonotype has a handful of counts. The V and J genes are TRBV20-1 and TRBJ2-7; 11 bases match TRBD2. The junction had 7 bases not matched to a gene; V was cut back by 3 bases and J by 3 bases. Germline lookup yields CDR1 DFQATT and CDR2 SNEGSKA (reference sequence). The CDR3 length is 15 residues. The CDR3 DNA reads TGCAGTGCTAGGGAGTCCGGGACTAGCGGCTACGAGCAGTACTTC. Its protein is CSARESGTSGYEQYF.

The chain employs TRBV29-1 and TRBJ2-2, with D maybe TRBD2 (6 bases). V shed 4 bases and J shed 6 bases, with 12 bases lying between them. CDR3 size: 13 residues. The germline V gene encodes CDR1 SQVTM and CDR2 ANQGSEA. CDR3 coding DNA: TGCAGCGTTGCGTATGGAGGGTCCGGGGAGCTGTTTTTT. Translating gives CSVAYGGSGELFF.

The chain couples TRBV12-3 or TRBV12-4 to TRBJ2-1, with D unresolved. The CDR3 is 10 residues long. V gave up 8 bases and J gave up 5 bases, with 4 bases separating them. The CDR3 region is CASANNEQFF. The CDR3 DNA reads as TGTGCCAGCGCCAACAATGAGCAGTTCTTC.

The rearrangement uses TRBV5-1 and TRBJ2-5, with TRBD2 matching 10 bases. The ends lost 5 bases at V and 3 bases at J; junction bases unmatched: 7. There are 15 residues in the CDR3. CDR1 SGHRS and CDR2 YFSETQ come from the germline V gene. Here the CDR3 DNA reads TGCGCCAGCAGTTACACCGGGACTAGCGAAGAGACCCAGTACTTC. Protein sequence: CASSYTGTSEETQYF.

The chain uses TRBV12-3 or TRBV12-4 and TRBJ2-2; D perhaps matches TRBD1 (5 bases). Trimming stripped 2 bases from V and 5 bases from J, with 9 bases between. This CDR3 region has 14 residues. The CDR3 loop reads CASSLLRGTGELFF. The DNA of the CDR3 is TGTGCCAGCAGTTTATTAAGGGGAACCGGGGAGCTGTTTTTT.

This clonotype was detected only a few times. The chain employs TRBV27 and TRBJ1-2; D unresolved. With 5 bases removed from V and 5 bases from J, the gap between germline ends came to 15 bases. CDR3 length: 14 amino acids. Germline V gene lookup returns CDR1 MNHEY and CDR2 SMNVEV (reference sequence). The CDR3 region has the DNA TGTGCCAGCAGTCGGGCGCAGAGCGATTATGGCTACACCTTC. This codes for CASSRAQSDYGYTF.

In this sample, this clonotype turned up a few times. The chain recombines TRBV20-1 with TRBJ1-5; D is unresolved. The V and J ends lost 6 bases and 0 bases respectively, with 12 bases between them. There are 14 residues in the CDR3. The germline V gene encodes CDR1 DFQATT and CDR2 SNEGSKA (reference sequence). The CDR3 DNA reads as TGCAGTGCCCTGGCCCGTTATAGCAATCAGCCCCAGCATTTT. Protein product: CSALARYSNQPQHF.

This chain links TRBV12-3 or TRBV12-4 with TRBJ2-1, with D perhaps assigned TRBD1 or TRBD2 (5 bases each). V gave up 5 bases and J gave up 6 bases, with 8 bases separating them. The CDR3 runs 12 residues. The CDR3 protein is CASSRGRNEQFF. The CDR3 nucleotides read TGTGCCAGCAGTAGGGGACGCAATGAGCAGTTCTTC.

The rearrangement joins TRBV28 to TRBJ2-7; TRBD2 agrees at 11 bases. The germline V gene has CDR1 MDHEN and CDR2 SYDVKM. This CDR3 is 15 amino acids long. Losses at the gene ends were 6 bases for V and 6 bases for J; bases not matched to a gene: 10. The CDR3 sequence is CASSRHSGGAIEQYV. The CDR3 nucleotides are TGTGCCAGCAGCAGACATAGCGGGGGGGCAATCGAGCAGTACGTC.

Ten or more counts support this clonotype. This chain uses TRBV5-5 with TRBJ2-7; D might be TRBD1 or TRBD2, each matching 5 bases. V shed 4 bases and J shed 3 bases, with 14 bases lying between them. Germline V gene sequence: CDR1 SGHKS, CDR2 YYEKEE (reference sequence). The CDR3 spans 14 residues. This CDR3 reads CASSQTGTVYEQYF. The CDR3 DNA reads as TGTGCCAGCAGCCAAACCGGGACGGTCTACGAGCAGTACTTC. Complete variable domain (other parts from reference TRBV5-5 and TRBJ2-7): DAGVTQSPTHLIKTRGQQVTLRCSPISGHKSVSWYQQVLGQGPQFIFQYYEKEERGRGNFPDRFSARQFPNYSSELNVNALLLGDSALYLCASSQTGTVYEQYFGPGTRLTVT.

This clonotype turned up a few times. This chain uses TRBV9 with TRBJ2-1; D is perhaps TRBD2 (7 bases). Trimming shortened V by 1 base and J by 5 bases, and 16 bases separated the two germline ends. Germline values: CDR1 SGDLS, CDR2 YYNGEE. The CDR3 extends over 16 amino acids. This CDR3 is CASSVRRGRENNEQFF. The CDR3, as DNA: TGTGCCAGCAGCGTAAGGCGGGGGCGGGAGAACAATGAGCAGTTCTTC.

In its sample, this clonotype was seen a few times. The chain recombines TRBV29-1 with TRBJ2-7, with D possibly matching TRBD1 (5 bases). Germline loops: CDR1 SQVTM, CDR2 ANQGSEA. Trimming shortened V by 6 bases and J by 2 bases, and 14 bases separated the two germline ends. The CDR3 has 13 residues. CDR3 sequence: CSVGHGYPYEQYF. The DNA of the CDR3 is TGCAGCGTCGGACACGGCTATCCCTACGAGCAGTACTTC.

This clonotype occurred many times. This chain uses TRBV3-1 with TRBJ2-1, with TRBD2 matching over 12 bases. The V segment lost 3 bases and the J segment 5 bases; nucleotides outside the gene matches: 8. CDR1 and CDR2 from the germline V gene are LGHDT and YNNKEL (reference sequence). The CDR3 length is 17 residues. The CDR3, as DNA: TGTGCCAGCAGCCACGGACTAGCGGGGAGCGCGGACAATGAGCAGTTCTTC. It specifies CASSHGLAGSADNEQFF.

In this sample, this clonotype turned up many times. The chain joins TRBV6-5 to TRBJ1-6; 7 bases are shared with TRBD1. V shed 4 bases and J 15 bases; nucleotides not matched to a gene: 6. The germline CDR1 and CDR2 sequences are MNHEY and SVGAGI. There are 12 residues in the CDR3. The CDR3 DNA follows: TGTGCCAGCAGTTCACAGGGGAGTCACCTCCACTTT. Amino acid sequence: CASSSQGSHLHF.

This clonotype was observed many times. The rearrangement uses TRBV24-1 and TRBJ2-3; D might be TRBD2 (5 bases). Germline V lookup: CDR1 KGHDR, CDR2 SFDVKD. V lost 6 bases and J 3 bases, leaving 15 bases between the germline ends. There are 15 residues in the CDR3. CDR3 in DNA: TGTGCCACCAGTACCGCAAAGGGCGGGACAGATACGCAGTATTTT. Protein: CATSTAKGGTDTQYF.

This clonotype has more than one count but fewer than ten. V usage is TRBV28 and J usage is TRBJ1-5; 7 bases agree with TRBD1. The CDR3 has 14 residues. Germline assignment: CDR1 MDHEN and CDR2 SYDVKM. Trimming cost V 7 bases and J 2 bases; bases outside gene matches: 5. The CDR3 DNA is TGTGCCAGCACCCCAGGGGGTGGCAATCAGCCCCAGCATTTT. Amino acid sequence: CASTPGGGNQPQHF.

This clonotype appeared a few times. The V call is TRBV7-9, the J call TRBJ1-6; D call uncertain. Trimming pared 5 bases from V and 10 bases from J, leaving 18 bases between. Germline CDR1 reads SEHNR; CDR2 reads FQNEAQ (reference sequence). The CDR3 runs 15 residues. CDR3 region: CASSAAGSSWSPLHF. In nucleotides, the CDR3 is TGTGCCAGCAGCGCCGCGGGCAGTTCTTGGTCACCCCTCCACTTT.

The table lists this clonotype with many counts. This chain links TRBV3-1 with TRBJ2-5; 9 nucleotides agree with TRBD2. Looked up from germline, CDR1 is LGHDT and CDR2 is YNNKEL (reference sequence). The CDR3 consists of 14 residues. The CDR3 coding sequence is TGTGCTTCGACCGGCCTAGCGGGGAGGGAGACCCAGTACTTC. Translated, it gives CASTGLAGRETQYF.

This clonotype showed up many times. The CDR3: CASSLESSPSYGYTF. CDR3 nucleotide sequence: TGTGCCAGCAGCTTGGAGAGCAGCCCTTCCTATGGCTACACCTTC. The V and J genes are TRBV5-4 and TRBJ1-2; D call uncertain. Germline-derived CDR1 and CDR2 are SGHNT and YYREEE (reference sequence). V was trimmed by 0 bases and J by 4 bases, leaving 13 bases between them. There are 15 residues in the CDR3.

This clonotype was picked up a small number of times. The J gene is TRBJ2-7, the V gene TRBV5-1; weak D call: TRBD2 (6 bases). V lost 2 bases to trimming and J lost 3 bases, with 12 bases between them. From germline, CDR1 is SGHRS and CDR2 YFSETQ. This CDR3 is 14 amino acids long. In nucleotides, the CDR3 is TGCGCCAGCAGCTTTGTGGCGGGGCTCTACGAGCAGTACTTC. This encodes CASSFVAGLYEQYF.

This clonotype has more than one count but fewer than ten. The genes are TRBV28 and TRBJ2-5, with D perhaps given as TRBD1 or TRBD2 (5 bases each). Trimming removed 3 bases at V and 5 bases at J, with 19 bases between. Germline V lookup: CDR1 MDHEN, CDR2 SYDVKM. The CDR3 spans 16 residues. CDR3 residues: CASSFSGSGPGETQYF. The DNA for the CDR3 is TGTGCCAGCAGTTTCAGTGGTTCGGGGCCGGGGGAGACCCAGTACTTC.

This chain uses TRBV19 with TRBJ2-1; D is perhaps TRBD1 (5 bases). This CDR3 spans 15 amino acids. The V end lost 7 bases, the J end lost 6 bases, and 19 bases lay between the germline ends. Germline V gene data show CDR1 as LNHDA and CDR2 as SQIVND (reference sequence). CDR3 loop: CASTPTALNPNEQFF. The CDR3 nucleotides are TGTGCCAGTACCCCGACAGCCCTTAACCCCAATGAGCAGTTCTTC.